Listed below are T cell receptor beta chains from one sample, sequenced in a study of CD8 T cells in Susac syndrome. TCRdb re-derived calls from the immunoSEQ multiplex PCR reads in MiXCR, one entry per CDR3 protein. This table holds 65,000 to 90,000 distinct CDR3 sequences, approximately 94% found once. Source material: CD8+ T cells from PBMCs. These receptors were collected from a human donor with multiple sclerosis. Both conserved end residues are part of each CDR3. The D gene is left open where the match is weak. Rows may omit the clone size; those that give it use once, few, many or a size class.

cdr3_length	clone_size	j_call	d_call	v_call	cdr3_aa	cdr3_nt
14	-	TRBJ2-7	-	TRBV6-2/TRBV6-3	CASSYRDQGYEQYF	TGTGCCAGCAGTTACCGGGACCAGGGCTACGAGCAGTACTTC
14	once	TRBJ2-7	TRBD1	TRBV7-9	CASSLSGQGHEQYF	TGTGCCAGCAGCTTGTCGGGACAGGGTCACGAGCAGTACTTC
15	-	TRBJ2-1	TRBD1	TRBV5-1	CASSSWTGQDDEQFF	TGCGCCAGCAGCTCCTGGACAGGGCAGGACGATGAGCAGTTCTTC
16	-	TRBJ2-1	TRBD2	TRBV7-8	CASSLATSGSEDEQFF	TGTGCCAGCAGCTTAGCGACTAGCGGGAGTGAGGATGAGCAGTTCTTC
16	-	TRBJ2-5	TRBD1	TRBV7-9	CASSPRQGWDQETQYF	TGTGCCAGCAGCCCTAGACAGGGATGGGACCAAGAGACCCAGTACTTC
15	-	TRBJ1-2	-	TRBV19	CASSISNRENLGYTF	TGTGCCAGTAGTATAAGCAACAGGGAGAATCTCGGCTACACCTTC
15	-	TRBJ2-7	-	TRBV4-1	CASSQESAEAYEQYF	TGCGCCAGCAGCCAAGAGTCAGCAGAAGCCTACGAGCAGTACTTC
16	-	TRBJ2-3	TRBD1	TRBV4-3	CASSHSGTASTDTQYF	TGCGCCAGCAGCCATTCCGGGACAGCCAGCACAGATACGCAGTATTTT
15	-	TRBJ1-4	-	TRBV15	CATSNRRGTNEKLFF	TGTGCCACCAGCAATAGACGGGGGACTAATGAAAAACTGTTTTTT
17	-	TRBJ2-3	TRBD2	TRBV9	CASSVAGGTSITDTQYF	TGTGCCAGCAGCGTAGCGGGGGGGACTAGCATCACAGATACGCAGTATTTT
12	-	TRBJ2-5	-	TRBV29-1	CSVEMGEETQYF	TGCAGCGTTGAAATGGGAGAAGAGACCCAGTACTTC
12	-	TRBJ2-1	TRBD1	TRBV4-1	CASSQGTGLQFF	TGCGCCAGCAGCCAGGGGACAGGGCTGCAGTTCTTC
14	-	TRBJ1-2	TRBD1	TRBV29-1	CSVVPGQGFYGYTF	TGCAGCGTCGTCCCGGGACAGGGCTTCTATGGCTACACCTTC
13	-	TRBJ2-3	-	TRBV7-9	CASSPTVTDTQYF	TGTGCCAGCAGCCCTACCGTCACAGATACGCAGTATTTT
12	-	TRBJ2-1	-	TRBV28	CASSRRGGEQFF	TGTGCCAGCAGCCGACGAGGGGGAGAGCAGTTCTTC
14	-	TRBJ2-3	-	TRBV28	CASSRGAPTDTQYF	TGTGCCAGCAGTCGGGGAGCCCCCACAGATACGCAGTATTTT
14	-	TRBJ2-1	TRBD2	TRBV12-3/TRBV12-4	CASSPIAGSYEQFF	TGTGCCAGCAGTCCGATAGCGGGATCATACGAGCAGTTCTTC
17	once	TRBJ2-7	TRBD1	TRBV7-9	CASSLGGQGITSYEQYF	TGTGCCAGCAGCTTAGGGGGACAGGGGATAACCTCCTACGAGCAGTACTTC
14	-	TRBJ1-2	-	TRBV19	CASSIFDPGNGYTF	TGTGCCAGTAGTATATTCGACCCCGGGAATGGCTACACCTTC
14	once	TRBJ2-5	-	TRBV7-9	CASSLEGRSWAQYF	TGTGCCAGCAGCTTGGAGGGACGCTCTTGGGCCCAGTACTTC